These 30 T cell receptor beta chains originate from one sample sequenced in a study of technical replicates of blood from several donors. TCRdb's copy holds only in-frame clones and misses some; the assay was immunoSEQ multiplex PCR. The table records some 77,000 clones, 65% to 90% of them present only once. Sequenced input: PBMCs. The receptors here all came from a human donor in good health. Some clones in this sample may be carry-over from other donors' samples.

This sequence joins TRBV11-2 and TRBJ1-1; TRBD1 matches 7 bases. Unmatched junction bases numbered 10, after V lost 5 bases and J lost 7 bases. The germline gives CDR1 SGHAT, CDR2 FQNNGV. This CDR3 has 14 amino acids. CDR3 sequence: CASSPWDSQIEAFF. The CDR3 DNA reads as TGTGCCAGCAGCCCGTGGGACAGCCAAATTGAAGCTTTCTTT.

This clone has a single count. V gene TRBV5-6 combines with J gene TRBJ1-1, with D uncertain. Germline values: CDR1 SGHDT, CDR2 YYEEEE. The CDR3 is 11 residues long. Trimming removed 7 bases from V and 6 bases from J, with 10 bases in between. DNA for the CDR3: TGTGCCAGCGGGCCGGGGTCTGAAGCTTTCTTT. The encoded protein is CASGPGSEAFF.

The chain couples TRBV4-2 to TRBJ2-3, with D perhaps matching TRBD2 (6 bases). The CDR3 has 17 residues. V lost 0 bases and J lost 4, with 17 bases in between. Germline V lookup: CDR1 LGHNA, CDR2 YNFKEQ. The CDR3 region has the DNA TGTGCCAGCAGCCAAGAGAAAGGGCCCCCGGGGGCAGATACGCAGTATTTT. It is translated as CASSQEKGPPGADTQYF.

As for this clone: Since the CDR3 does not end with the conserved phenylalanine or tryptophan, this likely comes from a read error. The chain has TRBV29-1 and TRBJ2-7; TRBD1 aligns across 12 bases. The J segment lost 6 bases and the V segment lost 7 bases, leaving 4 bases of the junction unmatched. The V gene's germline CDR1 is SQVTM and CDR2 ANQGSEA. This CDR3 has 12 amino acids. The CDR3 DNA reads TGCAGCGCCCGGGACAGGGGGCTCGAGCAGTACCTC. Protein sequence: CSARDRGLEQYL.

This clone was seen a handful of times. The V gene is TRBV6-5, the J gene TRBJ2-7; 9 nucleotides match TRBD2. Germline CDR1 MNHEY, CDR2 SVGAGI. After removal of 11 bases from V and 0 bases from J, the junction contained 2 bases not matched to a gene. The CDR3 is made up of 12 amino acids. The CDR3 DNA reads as TGTGCCGTTAGCGGGAGCTCCTACGAGCAGTACTTC. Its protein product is CAVSGSSYEQYF.

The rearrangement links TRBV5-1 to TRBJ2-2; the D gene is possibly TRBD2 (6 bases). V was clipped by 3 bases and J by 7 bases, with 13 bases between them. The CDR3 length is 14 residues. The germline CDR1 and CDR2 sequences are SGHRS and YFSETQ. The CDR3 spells CASSSPGLDGELFF. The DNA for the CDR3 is TGCGCCAGCAGCTCTCCGGGACTCGACGGGGAGCTGTTTTTT.

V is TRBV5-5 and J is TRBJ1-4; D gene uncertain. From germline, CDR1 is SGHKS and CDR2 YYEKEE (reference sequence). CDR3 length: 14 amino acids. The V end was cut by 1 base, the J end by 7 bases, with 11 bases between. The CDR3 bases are TGTGCCAGCAGCTTGTTGTGGGCGGGTGAAAAACTGTTTTTT. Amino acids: CASSLLWAGEKLFF.

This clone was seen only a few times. In nucleotides, the CDR3 is TGTGCCAGCAGGGATAGCGGGGGGTACCAAGAGACCCAGTACTTC. Translation: CASRDSGGYQETQYF. The J gene is TRBJ2-5, the V gene TRBV2; 10 bases map to TRBD2. The V gene's germline CDR1 is SNHLY and CDR2 FYNNEI. The CDR3 is made up of 15 amino acids. V trimming: 6 bases; J trimming: 0 bases; junction bases outside the gene matches: 4.

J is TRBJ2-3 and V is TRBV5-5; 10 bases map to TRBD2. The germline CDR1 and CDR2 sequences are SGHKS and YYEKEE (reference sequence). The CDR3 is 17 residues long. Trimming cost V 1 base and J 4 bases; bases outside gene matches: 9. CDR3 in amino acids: CASSLTPAGGISDTQYF. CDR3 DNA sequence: TGTGCCAGCAGCTTGACACCAGCGGGGGGGATATCAGATACGCAGTATTTT.

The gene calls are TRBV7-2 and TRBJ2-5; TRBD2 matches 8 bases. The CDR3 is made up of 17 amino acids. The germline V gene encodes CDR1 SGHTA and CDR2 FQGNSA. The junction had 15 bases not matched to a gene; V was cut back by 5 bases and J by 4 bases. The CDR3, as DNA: TGTGCCAGCAGCATAGGTGGAACCGGGGGGGCCTCAGAGACCCAGTACTTC. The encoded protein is CASSIGGTGGASETQYF.

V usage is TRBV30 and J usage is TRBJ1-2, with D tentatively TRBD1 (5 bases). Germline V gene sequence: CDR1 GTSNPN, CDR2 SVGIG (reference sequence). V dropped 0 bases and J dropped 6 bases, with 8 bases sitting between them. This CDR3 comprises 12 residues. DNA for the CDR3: TGTGCCTGGAGTGTGGGGCTGGATGGCTACACCTTC. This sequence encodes CAWSVGLDGYTF.

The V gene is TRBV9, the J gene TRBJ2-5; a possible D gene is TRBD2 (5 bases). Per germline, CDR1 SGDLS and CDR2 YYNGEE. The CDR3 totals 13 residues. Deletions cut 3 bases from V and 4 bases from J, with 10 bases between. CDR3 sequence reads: CASSAGLAETQYF. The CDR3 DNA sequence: TGTGCCAGCAGCGCCGGACTGGCAGAGACCCAGTACTTC. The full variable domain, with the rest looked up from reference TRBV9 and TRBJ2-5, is DSGVTQTPKHLITATGQRVTLRCSPRSGDLSVYWYQQSLDQGLQFLIQYYNGEERAKGNILERFSAQQFPDLHSELNLSSLELGDSALYFCASSAGLAETQYFGPGTRLLVL.

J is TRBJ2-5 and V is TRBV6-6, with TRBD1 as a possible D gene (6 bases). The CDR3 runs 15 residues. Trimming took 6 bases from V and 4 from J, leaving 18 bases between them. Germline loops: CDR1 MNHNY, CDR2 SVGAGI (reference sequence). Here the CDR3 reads CASSQVTGRRETQYF. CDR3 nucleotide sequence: TGTGCCAGCAGCCAGGTCACAGGGAGAAGAGAGACCCAGTACTTC.

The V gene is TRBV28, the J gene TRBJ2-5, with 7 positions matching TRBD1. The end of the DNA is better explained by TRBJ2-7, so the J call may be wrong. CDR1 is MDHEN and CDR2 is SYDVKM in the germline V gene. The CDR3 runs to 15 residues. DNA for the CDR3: TGTGCCAGCAGTTTATTGTCGACAGGGACCTACGAGCAGTACTTC. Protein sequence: CASSLLSTGTYEQYF.

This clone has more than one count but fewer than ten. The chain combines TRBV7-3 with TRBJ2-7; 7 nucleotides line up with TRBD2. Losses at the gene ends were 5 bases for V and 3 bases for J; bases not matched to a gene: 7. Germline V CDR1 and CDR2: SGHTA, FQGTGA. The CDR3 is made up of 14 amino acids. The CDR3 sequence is CASSAGVGLYEQYF. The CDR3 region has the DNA TGTGCCAGCAGCGCGGGAGTGGGACTCTACGAGCAGTACTTC.

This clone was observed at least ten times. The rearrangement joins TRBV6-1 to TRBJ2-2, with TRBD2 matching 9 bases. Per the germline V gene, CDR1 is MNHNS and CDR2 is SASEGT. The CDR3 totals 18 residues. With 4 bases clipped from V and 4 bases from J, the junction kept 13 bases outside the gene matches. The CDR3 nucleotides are TGTGCCAGCAGTGGAACCGCGGGTCCTAGCGGGACCACCGGGGAGCTGTTTTTT. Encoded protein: CASSGTAGPSGTTGELFF.

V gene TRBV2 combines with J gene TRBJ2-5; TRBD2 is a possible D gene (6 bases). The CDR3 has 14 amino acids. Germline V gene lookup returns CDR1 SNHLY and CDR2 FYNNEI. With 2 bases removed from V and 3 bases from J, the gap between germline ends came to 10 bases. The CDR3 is CASSEFAGKETQYF. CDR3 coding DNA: TGTGCCAGCAGTGAATTTGCGGGGAAAGAGACCCAGTACTTC.

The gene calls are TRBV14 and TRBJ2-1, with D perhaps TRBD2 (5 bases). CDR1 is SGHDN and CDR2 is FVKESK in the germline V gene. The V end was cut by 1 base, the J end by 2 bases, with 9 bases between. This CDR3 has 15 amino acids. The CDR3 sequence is CASSQVTTTYNEQFF. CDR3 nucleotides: TGTGCCAGCAGCCAAGTGACTACCACCTACAATGAGCAGTTCTTC.

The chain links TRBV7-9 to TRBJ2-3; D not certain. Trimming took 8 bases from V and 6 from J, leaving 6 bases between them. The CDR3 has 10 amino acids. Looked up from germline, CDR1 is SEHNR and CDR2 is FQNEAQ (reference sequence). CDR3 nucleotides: TGTGCCAGCGGCATGGATACGCAGTATTTT. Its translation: CASGMDTQYF. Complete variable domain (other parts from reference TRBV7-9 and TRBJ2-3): DTGVSQNPRHKITKRGQNVTFRCDPISEHNRLYWYRQTLGQGPEFLTYFQNEAQLEKSRLLSDRFSAERPKGSFSTLEIQRTEQGDSAMYLCASGMDTQYFGPGTRLTVL.

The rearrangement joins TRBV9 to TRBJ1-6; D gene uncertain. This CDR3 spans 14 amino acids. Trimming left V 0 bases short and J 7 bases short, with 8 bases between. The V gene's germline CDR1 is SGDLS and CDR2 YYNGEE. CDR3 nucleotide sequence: TGTGCCAGCAGCGTAGGAGGGAAGAATTCACCCCTCCACTTT. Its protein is CASSVGGKNSPLHF.

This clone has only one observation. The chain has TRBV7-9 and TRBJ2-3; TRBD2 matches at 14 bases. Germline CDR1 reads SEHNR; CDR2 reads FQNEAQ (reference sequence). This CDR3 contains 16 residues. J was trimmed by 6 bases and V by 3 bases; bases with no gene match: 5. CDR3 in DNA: TGTGCCAGCAGCTTGGGGACTAGCGGGAGAGGGGATACGCAGTATTTT. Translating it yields CASSLGTSGRGDTQYF. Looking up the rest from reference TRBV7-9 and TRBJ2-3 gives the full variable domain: DTGVSQNPRHKITKRGQNVTFRCDPISEHNRLYWYRQTLGQGPEFLTYFQNEAQLEKSRLLSDRFSAERPKGSFSTLEIQRTEQGDSAMYLCASSLGTSGRGDTQYFGPGTRLTVL.

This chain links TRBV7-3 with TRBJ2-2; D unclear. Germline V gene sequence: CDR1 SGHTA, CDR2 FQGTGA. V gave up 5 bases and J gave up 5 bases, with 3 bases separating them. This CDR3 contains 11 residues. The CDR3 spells CASSPTGELFF. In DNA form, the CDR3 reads TGTGCCAGCAGCCCTACCGGGGAGCTGTTTTTT.

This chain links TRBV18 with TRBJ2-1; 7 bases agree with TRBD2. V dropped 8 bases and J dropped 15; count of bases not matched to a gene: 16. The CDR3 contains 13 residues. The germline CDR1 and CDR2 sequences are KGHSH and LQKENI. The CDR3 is CASARDYNNDLFF. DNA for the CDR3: TGTGCCAGCGCGAGGGACTATAATAATGATCTGTTCTTC.

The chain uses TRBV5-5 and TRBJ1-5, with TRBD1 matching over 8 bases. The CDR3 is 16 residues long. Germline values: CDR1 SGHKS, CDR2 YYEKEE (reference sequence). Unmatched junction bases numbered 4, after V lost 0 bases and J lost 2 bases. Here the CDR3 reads CASSLGQGKGNQPQHF. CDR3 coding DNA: TGTGCCAGCAGCTTGGGACAGGGGAAGGGCAATCAGCCCCAGCATTTT. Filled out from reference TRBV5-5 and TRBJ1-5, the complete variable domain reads DAGVTQSPTHLIKTRGQQVTLRCSPISGHKSVSWYQQVLGQGPQFIFQYYEKEERGRGNFPDRFSARQFPNYSSELNVNALLLGDSALYLCASSLGQGKGNQPQHFGDGTRLSIL.

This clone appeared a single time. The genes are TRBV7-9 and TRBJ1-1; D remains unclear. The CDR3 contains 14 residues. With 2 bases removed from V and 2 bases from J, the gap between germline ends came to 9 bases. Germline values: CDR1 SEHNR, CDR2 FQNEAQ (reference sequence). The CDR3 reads CASSLKQINTEAFF. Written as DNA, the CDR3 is TGTGCCAGCAGCTTAAAACAGATCAACACTGAAGCTTTCTTT.

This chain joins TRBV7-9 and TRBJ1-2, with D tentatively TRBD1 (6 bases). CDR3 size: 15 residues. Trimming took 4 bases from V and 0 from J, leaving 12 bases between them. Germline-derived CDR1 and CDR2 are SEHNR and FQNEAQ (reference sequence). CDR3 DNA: TGTGCCAGCAGCTCCTGGACAGCAACTAACTATGGCTACACCTTC. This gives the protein CASSSWTATNYGYTF.

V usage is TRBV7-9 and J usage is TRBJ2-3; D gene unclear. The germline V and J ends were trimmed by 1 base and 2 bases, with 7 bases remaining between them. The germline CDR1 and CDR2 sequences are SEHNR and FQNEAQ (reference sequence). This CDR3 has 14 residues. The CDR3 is CASSLDRSTDTQYF. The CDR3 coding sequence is TGTGCCAGCAGCTTAGATCGGTCCACAGATACGCAGTATTTT.

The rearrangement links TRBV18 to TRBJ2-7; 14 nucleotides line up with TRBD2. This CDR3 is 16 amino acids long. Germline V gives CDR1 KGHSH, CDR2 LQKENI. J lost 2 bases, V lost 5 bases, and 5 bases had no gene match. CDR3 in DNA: TGTGCCAGCTCAGGGACTAGCGGGAGCACAACCTACGAGCAGTACTTC. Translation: CASSGTSGSTTYEQYF. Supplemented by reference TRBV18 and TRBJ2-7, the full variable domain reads NAGVMQNPRHLVRRRGQEARLRCSPMKGHSHVYWYRQLPEEGLKFMVYLQKENIIDESGMPKERFSAEFPKEGPSILRIQQVVRGDSAAYFCASSGTSGSTTYEQYFGPGTRLTVT.

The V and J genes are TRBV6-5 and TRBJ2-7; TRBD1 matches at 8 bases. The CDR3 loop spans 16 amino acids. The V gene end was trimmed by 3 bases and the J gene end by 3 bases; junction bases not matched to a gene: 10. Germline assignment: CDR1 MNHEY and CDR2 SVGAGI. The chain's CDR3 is CASSYSTGTGYYEQYF. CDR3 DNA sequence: TGTGCCAGCAGTTATTCCACCGGGACAGGCTACTACGAGCAGTACTTC.

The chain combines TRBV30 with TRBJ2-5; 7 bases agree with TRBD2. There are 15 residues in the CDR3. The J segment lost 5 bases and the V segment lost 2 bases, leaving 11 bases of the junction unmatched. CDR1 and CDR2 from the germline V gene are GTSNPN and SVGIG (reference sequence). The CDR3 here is CAWSTERRGGETQYF. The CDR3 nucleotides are TGTGCCTGGAGTACGGAGCGGAGGGGAGGGGAGACCCAGTACTTC.